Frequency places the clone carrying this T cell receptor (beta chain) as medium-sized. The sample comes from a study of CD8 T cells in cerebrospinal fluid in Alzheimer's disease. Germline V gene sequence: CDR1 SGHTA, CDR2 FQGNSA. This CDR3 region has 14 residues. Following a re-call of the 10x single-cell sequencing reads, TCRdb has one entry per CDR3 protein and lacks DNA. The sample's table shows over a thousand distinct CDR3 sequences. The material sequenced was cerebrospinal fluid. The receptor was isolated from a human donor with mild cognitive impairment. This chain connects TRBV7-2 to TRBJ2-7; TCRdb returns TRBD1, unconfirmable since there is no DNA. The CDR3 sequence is CASSLKQGPYEQYF.